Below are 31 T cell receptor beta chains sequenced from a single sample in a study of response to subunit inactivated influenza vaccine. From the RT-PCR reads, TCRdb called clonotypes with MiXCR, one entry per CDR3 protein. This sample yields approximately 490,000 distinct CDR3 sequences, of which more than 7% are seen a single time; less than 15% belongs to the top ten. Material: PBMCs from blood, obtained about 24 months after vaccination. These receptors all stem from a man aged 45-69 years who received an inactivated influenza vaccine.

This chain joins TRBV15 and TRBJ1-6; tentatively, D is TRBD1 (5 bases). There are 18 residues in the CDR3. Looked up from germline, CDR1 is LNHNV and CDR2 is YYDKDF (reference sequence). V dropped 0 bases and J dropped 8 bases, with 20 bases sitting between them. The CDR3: CATSRDHPIGTDYSPLHF. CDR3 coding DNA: TGTGCCACCAGCAGAGACCATCCGATCGGGACGGATTATTCACCCCTCCACTTT.

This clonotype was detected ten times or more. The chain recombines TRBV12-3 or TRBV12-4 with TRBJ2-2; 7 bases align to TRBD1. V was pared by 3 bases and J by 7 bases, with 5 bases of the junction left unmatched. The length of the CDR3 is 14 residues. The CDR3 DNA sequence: TGTGCCAGCAGTTTGACAGGGAAAAACGGGGAGCTGTTTTTT. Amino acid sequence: CASSLTGKNGELFF.

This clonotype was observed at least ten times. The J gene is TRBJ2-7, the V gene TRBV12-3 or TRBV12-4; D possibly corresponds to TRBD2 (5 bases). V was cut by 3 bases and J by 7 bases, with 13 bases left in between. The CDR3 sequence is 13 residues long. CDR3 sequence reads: CASSFSGKGEQYF. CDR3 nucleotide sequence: TGTGCCAGCAGTTTTTCGGGGAAGGGAGAGCAGTACTTC.

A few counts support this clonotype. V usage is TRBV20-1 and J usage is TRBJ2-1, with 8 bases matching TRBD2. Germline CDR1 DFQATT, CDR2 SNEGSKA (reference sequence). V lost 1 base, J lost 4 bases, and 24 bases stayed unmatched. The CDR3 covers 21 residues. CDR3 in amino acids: CSARGGAAGGPTSLSYNEQFF. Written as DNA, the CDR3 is TGCAGTGCTAGAGGTGGGGCCGCGGGAGGCCCTACCTCTTTATCGTACAATGAGCAGTTCTTC.

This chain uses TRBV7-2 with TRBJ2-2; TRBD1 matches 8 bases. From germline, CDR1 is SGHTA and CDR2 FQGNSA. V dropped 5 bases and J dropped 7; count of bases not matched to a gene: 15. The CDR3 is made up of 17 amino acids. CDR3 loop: CASSTPRTGRKDGELFF. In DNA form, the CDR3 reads TGTGCCAGCAGCACTCCGAGGACAGGGCGTAAAGACGGGGAGCTGTTTTTT.

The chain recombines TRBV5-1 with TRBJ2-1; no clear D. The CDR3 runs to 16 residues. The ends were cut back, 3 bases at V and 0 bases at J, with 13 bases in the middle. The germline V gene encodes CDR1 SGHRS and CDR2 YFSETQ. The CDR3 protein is CASSSLGPHSYNEQFF. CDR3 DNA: TGCGCCAGCAGCTCCCTAGGGCCTCACTCCTACAATGAGCAGTTCTTC.

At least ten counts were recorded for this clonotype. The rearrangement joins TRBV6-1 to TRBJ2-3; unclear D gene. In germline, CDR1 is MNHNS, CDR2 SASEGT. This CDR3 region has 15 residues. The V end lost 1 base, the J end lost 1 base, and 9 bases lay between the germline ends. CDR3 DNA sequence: TGTGCCAGCAGTGAAGGAGTCCAGCGCACAGATACGCAGTATTTT. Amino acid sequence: CASSEGVQRTDTQYF.

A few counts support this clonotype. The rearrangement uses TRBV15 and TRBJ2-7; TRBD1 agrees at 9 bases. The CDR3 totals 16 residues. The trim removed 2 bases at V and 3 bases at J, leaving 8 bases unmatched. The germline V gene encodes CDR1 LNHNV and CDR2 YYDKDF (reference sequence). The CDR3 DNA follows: TGTGCCACCAGCAGACCCACCGGGACAGGGAACTACGAGCAGTACTTC. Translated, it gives CATSRPTGTGNYEQYF.

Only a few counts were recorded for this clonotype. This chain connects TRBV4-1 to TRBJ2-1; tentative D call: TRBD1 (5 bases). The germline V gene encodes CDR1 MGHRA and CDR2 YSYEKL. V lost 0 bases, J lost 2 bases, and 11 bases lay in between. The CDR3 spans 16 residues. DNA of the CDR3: TGCGCCAGCAGCCAAGACTCCCAGGGCCCCTACAATGAGCAGTTCTTC. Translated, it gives CASSQDSQGPYNEQFF.

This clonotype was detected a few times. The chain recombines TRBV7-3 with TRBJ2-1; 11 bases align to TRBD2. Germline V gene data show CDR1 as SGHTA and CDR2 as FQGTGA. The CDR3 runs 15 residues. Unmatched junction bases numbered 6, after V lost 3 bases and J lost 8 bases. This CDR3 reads CASSLLAGGLDEQFF. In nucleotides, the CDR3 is TGTGCCAGCAGCTTGCTAGCGGGAGGTTTAGATGAGCAGTTCTTC.

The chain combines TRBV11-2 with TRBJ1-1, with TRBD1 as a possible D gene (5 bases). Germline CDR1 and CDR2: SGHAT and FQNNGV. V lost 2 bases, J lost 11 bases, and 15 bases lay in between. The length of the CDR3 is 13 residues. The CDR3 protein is CASSLTEGQKAFF. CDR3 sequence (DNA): TGTGCCAGCAGCTTAACGGAGGGGCAGAAGGCTTTCTTT.

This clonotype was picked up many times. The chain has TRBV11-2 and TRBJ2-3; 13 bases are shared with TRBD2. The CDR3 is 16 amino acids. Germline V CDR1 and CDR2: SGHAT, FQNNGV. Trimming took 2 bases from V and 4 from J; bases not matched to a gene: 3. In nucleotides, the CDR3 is TGTGCCAGCAGCTTATGGACTAGCGGGAGTTCAGATACGCAGTATTTT. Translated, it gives CASSLWTSGSSDTQYF.

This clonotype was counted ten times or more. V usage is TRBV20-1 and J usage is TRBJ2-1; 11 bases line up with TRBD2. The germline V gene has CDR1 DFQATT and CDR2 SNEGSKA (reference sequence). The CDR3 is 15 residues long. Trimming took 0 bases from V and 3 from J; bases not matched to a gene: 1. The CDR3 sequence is CSARDLAGGYNEQFF. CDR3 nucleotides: TGCAGTGCTAGAGACCTAGCGGGAGGCTACAATGAGCAGTTCTTC.

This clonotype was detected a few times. DNA for the CDR3: TGTGCCAGCAGCCAAGATACAGCATTCAATCAGCCCCAGCATTTT. Protein sequence: CASSQDTAFNQPQHF. The rearrangement uses TRBV4-2 and TRBJ1-5; D unclear. Trimming removed 0 bases from V and 3 bases from J, with 9 bases in between. This CDR3 comprises 15 residues. From germline, CDR1 is LGHNA and CDR2 YNFKEQ.

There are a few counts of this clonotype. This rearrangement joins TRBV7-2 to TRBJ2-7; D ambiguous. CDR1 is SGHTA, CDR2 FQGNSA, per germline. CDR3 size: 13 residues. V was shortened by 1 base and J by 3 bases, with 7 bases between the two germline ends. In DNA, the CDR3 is TGTGCCAGCAGCTTAGAGTCTAACTACGAGCAGTACTTC. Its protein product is CASSLESNYEQYF.

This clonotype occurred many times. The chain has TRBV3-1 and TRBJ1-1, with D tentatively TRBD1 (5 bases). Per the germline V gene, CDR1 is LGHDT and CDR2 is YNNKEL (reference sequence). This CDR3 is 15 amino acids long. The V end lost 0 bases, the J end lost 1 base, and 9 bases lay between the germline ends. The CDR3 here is CASSQDGAGNTEAFF. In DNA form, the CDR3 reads TGTGCCAGCAGCCAAGATGGGGCAGGGAACACTGAAGCTTTCTTT.

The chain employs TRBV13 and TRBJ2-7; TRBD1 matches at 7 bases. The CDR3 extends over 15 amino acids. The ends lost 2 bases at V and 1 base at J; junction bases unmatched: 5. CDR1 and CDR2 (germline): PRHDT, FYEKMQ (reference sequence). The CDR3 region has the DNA TGTGCCAGCAGCTTAAGGGGACAGCAGTCCTACGAGCAGTACTTC. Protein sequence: CASSLRGQQSYEQYF.

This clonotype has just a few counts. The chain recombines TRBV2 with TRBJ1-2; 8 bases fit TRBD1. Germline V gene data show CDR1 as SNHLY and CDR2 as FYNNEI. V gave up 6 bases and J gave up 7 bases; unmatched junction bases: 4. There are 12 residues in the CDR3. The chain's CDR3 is CASRTGGGGYTF. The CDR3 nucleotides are TGTGCCAGCAGAACAGGGGGAGGTGGCTACACCTTC.

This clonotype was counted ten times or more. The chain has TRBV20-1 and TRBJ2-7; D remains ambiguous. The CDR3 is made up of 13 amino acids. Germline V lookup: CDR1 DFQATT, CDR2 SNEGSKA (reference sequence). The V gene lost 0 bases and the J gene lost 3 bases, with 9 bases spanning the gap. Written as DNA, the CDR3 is TGCAGTGCTAGAGATGGGGTAAACTACGAGCAGTACTTC. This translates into CSARDGVNYEQYF.

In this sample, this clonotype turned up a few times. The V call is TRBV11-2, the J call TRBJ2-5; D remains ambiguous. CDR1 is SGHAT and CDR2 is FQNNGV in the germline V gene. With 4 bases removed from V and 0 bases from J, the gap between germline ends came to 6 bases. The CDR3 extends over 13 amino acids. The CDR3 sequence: CASSSRHQETQYF. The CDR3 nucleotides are TGTGCCAGCAGCTCACGACACCAAGAGACCCAGTACTTC.

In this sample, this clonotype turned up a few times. CDR3 residues: CSAWTGGWDYGYTF. In DNA form, the CDR3 reads TGCAGTGCTTGGACAGGGGGCTGGGACTATGGCTACACCTTC. The rearrangement links TRBV20-1 to TRBJ1-2; 11 bases are a match to TRBD1. With 5 bases clipped from V and 3 bases from J, the junction kept 5 bases outside the gene matches. The CDR3 runs 14 residues. Looked up from germline, CDR1 is DFQATT and CDR2 is SNEGSKA (reference sequence).

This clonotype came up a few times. CDR3 sequence: CASSRWGQGIWDEQFF. Here the CDR3 DNA reads TGTGCCAGCAGCCGTTGGGGACAGGGAATCTGGGATGAGCAGTTCTTC. The chain carries TRBV3-1 and TRBJ2-1, with 9 bases that match TRBD1. The germline V gene has CDR1 LGHDT and CDR2 YNNKEL (reference sequence). The CDR3 extends over 16 amino acids. The ends lost 4 bases at V and 8 bases at J; junction bases unmatched: 12.

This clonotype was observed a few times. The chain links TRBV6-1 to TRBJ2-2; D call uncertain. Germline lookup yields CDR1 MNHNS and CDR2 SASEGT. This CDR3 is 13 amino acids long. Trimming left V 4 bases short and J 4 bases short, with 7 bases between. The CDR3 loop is CASSGLSTGELFF. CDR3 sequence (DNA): TGTGCCAGCAGTGGTCTTAGCACCGGGGAGCTGTTTTTT.

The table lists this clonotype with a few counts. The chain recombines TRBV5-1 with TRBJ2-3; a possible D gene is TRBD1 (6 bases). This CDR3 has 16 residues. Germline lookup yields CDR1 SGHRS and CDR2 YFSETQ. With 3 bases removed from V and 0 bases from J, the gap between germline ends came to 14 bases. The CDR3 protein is CASSYYGTKSTDTQYF. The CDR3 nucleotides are TGCGCCAGCAGCTACTACGGGACAAAGAGCACAGATACGCAGTATTTT.

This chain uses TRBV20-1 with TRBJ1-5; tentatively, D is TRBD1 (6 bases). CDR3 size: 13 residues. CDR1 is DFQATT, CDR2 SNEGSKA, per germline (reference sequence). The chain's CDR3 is CSRGQGGNQPQHF. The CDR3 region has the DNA TGCAGCCGGGGGCAGGGTGGCAATCAGCCCCAGCATTTT.

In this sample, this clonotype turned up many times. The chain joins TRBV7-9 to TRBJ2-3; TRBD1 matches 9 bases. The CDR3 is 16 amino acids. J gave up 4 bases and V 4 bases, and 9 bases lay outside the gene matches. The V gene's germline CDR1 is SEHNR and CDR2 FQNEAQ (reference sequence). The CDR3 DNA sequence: TGTGCCAGCAGCTGGGGAACAGGGGGCAGCCCAGATACGCAGTATTTT. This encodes CASSWGTGGSPDTQYF.

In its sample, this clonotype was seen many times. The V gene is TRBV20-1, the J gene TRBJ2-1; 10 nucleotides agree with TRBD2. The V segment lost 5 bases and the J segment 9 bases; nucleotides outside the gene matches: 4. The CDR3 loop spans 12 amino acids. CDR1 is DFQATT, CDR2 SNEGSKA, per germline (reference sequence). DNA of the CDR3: TGCAGTGCTCAAAGCGGGAGGGGTGAGCAGTTCTTC. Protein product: CSAQSGRGEQFF.

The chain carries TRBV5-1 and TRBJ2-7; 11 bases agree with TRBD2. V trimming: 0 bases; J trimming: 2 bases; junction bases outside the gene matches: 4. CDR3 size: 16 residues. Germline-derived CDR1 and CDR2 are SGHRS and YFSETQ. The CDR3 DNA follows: TGCGCCAGCAGCTTGGGGCTAGCGGGAGGAACCTACGAGCAGTACTTC. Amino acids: CASSLGLAGGTYEQYF.

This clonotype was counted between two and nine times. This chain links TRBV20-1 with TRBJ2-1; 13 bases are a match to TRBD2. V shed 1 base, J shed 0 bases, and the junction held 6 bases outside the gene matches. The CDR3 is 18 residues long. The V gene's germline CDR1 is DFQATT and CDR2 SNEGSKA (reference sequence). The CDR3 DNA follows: TGCAGTGCTAGAGGTGCTACTAGCGGGAGGGGCTCCTACAATGAGCAGTTCTTC. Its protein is CSARGATSGRGSYNEQFF.

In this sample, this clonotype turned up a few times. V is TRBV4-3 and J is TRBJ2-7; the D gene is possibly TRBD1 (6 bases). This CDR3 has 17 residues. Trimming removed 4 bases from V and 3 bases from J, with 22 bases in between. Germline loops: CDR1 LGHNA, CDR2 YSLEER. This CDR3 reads CASSPNYGQFQVYEQYF. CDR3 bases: TGCGCCAGCAGCCCGAACTACGGACAGTTTCAAGTCTACGAGCAGTACTTC.

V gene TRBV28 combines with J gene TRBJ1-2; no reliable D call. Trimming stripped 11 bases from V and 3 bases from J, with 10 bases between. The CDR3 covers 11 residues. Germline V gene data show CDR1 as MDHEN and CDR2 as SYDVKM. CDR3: CASGEHYGYTF. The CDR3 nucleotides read TGTGCCTCCGGGGAGCACTATGGCTACACCTTC.